The TCR beta chain described here comes from a study of blood T cells in healthy people across ages. Study information: When template switching was applied, about one barcoded beta molecule was captured per two T cells. Study-wide findings and caveats: Expanded clonotype changes were possibly confounded by unknown donor CMV status.

Isolation of PBMCs gave at least 6.5 million cells per sample. Total RNA extraction produced at least 5 micrograms (per sample) for the study. This clonotype has ten or more counts. Its specificity is unknown. The authors ran a second PCR of roughly 6 to 12 cycles using a sample-barcoded 5' primer and a J-beta primer mix. TCRdb passed the 5' RACE reads through MiXCR, listing each CDR3 protein once. The sample lists approximately 810,000 distinct CDR3 sequences, around 30% occurring once. The sequencing input was blood. This clonotype was obtained from a woman of 80 years or more in good health.

CDR3 sequence (DNA): TGTGCCAGCAGCCTAGGACCGTCGGCGGAAAACATTCAGTACTTC. Encoded protein: CASSLGPSAENIQYF. This chain uses TRBV7-2 with TRBJ2-4; no reliable D call. The CDR3 loop spans 15 amino acids. Germline values: CDR1 SGHTA, CDR2 FQGNSA. V was trimmed by 5 bases and J by 5 bases, leaving 16 bases between them.